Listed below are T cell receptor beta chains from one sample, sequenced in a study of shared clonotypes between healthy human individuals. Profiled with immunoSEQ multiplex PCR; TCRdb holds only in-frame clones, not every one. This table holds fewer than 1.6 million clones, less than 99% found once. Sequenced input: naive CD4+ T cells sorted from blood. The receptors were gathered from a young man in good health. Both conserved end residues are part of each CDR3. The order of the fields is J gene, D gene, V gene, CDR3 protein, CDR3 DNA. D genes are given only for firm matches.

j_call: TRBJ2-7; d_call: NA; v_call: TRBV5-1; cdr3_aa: CASSLEGYEQYF; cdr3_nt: TGCGCCAGCAGCTTAGAGGGTTACGAGCAGTACTTC
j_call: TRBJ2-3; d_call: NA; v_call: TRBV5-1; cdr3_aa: CASSGSDTQYF; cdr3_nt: TGCGCCAGCAGCGGATCAGATACGCAGTATTTT
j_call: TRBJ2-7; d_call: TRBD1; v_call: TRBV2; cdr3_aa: CASTDRDRVYEQYF; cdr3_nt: TGTGCCAGCACCGACCGGGACAGGGTCTACGAGCAGTACTTC
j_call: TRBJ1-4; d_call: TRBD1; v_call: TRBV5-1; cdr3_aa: CASATGLDEKLFF; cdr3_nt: TGCGCCAGCGCGACAGGGTTAGATGAAAAACTGTTTTTT
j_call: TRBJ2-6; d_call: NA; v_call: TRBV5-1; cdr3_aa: CASSLGVSGANVLTF; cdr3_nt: TGCGCCAGCAGCTTGGGAGTCTCTGGGGCCAACGTCCTGACTTTC
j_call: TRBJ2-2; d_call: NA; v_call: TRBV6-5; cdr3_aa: CASSRIPATTGELFF; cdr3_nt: TGTGCCAGCAGCCGTATCCCTGCGACCACCGGGGAGCTGTTTTTT
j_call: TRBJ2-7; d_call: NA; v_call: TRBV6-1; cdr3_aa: CASSESVEQYF; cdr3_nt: TGTGCCAGCAGTGAATCGGTCGAGCAGTACTTC
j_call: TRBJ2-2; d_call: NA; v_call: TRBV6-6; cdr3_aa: CASSSRGGTGELFF; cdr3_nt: TGTGCCAGCAGTTCCAGGGGAGGCACCGGGGAGCTGTTTTTT
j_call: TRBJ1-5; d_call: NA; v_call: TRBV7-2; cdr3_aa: CASSFQGGQPQHF; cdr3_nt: TGTGCCAGCAGCTTCCAGGGAGGTCAGCCCCAGCATTTT
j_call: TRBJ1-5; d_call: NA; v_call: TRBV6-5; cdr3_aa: CASSRLGGHQPQHF; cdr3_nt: TGTGCCAGCAGCCGACTCGGGGGCCATCAGCCCCAGCATTTT